A single sample gave rise to the 17 T cell receptor beta chains below, sequenced in a study of blood T cell repertoires in COVID-19. Method: immunoSEQ multiplex PCR; TCRdb's copy keeps in-frame clones and lacks some. Found here are more than 90,000 clones, roughly 87% of them singletons; the top ten hold around 7.7%. The source material was peripheral blood. These receptors originate from a human donor in a cohort sampled during active COVID-19.

As regards this clone: Within the sample, other DNA sequences also encode this same CDR3. The chain carries TRBV19 and TRBJ2-5; D may be TRBD1 (6 bases). Germline V lookup: CDR1 LNHDA, CDR2 SQIVND (reference sequence). This CDR3 has 12 residues. Trimming left V 10 bases short and J 4 bases short, with 13 bases between. The chain's CDR3 is CATRQAGETQYF. The DNA for the CDR3 is TGTGCCACCAGACAGGCGGGAGAGACCCAGTACTTC. Based on the CDR3 plus reference TRBV19 and TRBJ2-5, the full variable domain is DGGITQSPKYLFRKEGQNVTLSCEQNLNHDAMYWYRQDPGQGLRLIYYSQIVNDFQKGDIAEGYSVSREKKESFPLTVTSAQKNPTAFYLCATRQAGETQYFGPGTRLLVL.

This clone was recorded at least ten times. The CDR3 spells CASRTGGVKNTGELFF. The CDR3 DNA reads TGTGCCAGCCGGACAGGGGGTGTAAAGAACACCGGGGAGCTGTTTTTT. The gene calls are TRBV19 and TRBJ2-2, with 10 bases identical to TRBD1. The CDR3 consists of 16 residues. V trimming: 9 bases; J trimming: 1 base; junction bases outside the gene matches: 8. CDR1 is LNHDA, CDR2 SQIVND, per germline (reference sequence).

V gene TRBV2 combines with J gene TRBJ1-5; D is perhaps TRBD1 (6 bases). This CDR3 region has 15 residues. Germline-derived CDR1 and CDR2 are SNHLY and FYNNEI. V lost 6 bases and J lost 2, with 14 bases in between. The CDR3 sequence: CASSKQGIGNQPQHF. The CDR3 DNA follows: TGTGCCAGCAGCAAACAGGGAATAGGCAATCAGCCCCAGCATTTT.

The chain uses TRBV19 and TRBJ1-1; no definite D call. Germline CDR1 LNHDA, CDR2 SQIVND (reference sequence). The V gene lost 4 bases and the J gene lost 0 bases, with 12 bases spanning the gap. CDR3 size: 15 residues. Written as DNA, the CDR3 is TGTGCCAGTAGTAGCGGCCCAGCGATGAACACTGAAGCTTTCTTT. Translation: CASSSGPAMNTEAFF.

J is TRBJ2-7 and V is TRBV2; TRBD1 matches 8 bases. The CDR3 is 14 amino acids. The germline V gene encodes CDR1 SNHLY and CDR2 FYNNEI. The V segment lost 6 bases and the J segment 3 bases; nucleotides outside the gene matches: 7. The CDR3 here is CASRFGTGVYEQYF. DNA for the CDR3: TGTGCCAGCAGATTCGGGACAGGAGTCTACGAGCAGTACTTC. Filled out from reference TRBV2 and TRBJ2-7, the complete variable domain reads EPEVTQTPSHQVTQMGQEVILRCVPISNHLYFYWYRQILGQKVEFLVSFYNNEISEKSEIFDDQFSVERPDGSNFTLKIRSTKLEDSAMYFCASRFGTGVYEQYFGPGTRLTVT.

The chain is built from TRBV29-1 and TRBJ1-5; D perhaps matches TRBD1 (6 bases). CDR1 is SQVTM and CDR2 is ANQGSEA in the germline V gene. V lost 4 bases and J lost 7, with 17 bases in between. The length of the CDR3 is 14 residues. CDR3 nucleotides: TGCAGCGTTGCCGGGGGAGGGGGTGGCCAGCCCCAGCATTTT. Translation gives CSVAGGGGGQPQHF.

The chain is built from TRBV4-1 and TRBJ2-1, with TRBD2 as a possible D gene (6 bases). The CDR3 has 15 amino acids. Trimming removed 1 base at V and 0 bases at J, with 7 bases between. Germline loops: CDR1 MGHRA, CDR2 YSYEKL. The CDR3, as DNA: TGCGCCAGCAGCCAAGCCGGGAGCTCCTACAATGAGCAGTTCTTC. Translation: CASSQAGSSYNEQFF.

This chain links TRBV4-1 with TRBJ1-1; tentative D call: TRBD1 (6 bases). The V gene lost 1 base and the J gene lost 3 bases, with 9 bases spanning the gap. The germline V gene has CDR1 MGHRA and CDR2 YSYEKL. The length of the CDR3 is 14 residues. The CDR3 DNA is TGCGCCAGCAGCCAAGCCGGACAGCACACTGAAGCTTTCTTT. This sequence encodes CASSQAGQHTEAFF.

The chain carries TRBV11-2 and TRBJ1-4; weak D call: TRBD1 (5 bases). CDR1 is SGHAT and CDR2 is FQNNGV in the germline V gene. CDR3 size: 16 residues. The V end was cut by 3 bases, the J end by 3 bases, with 14 bases between. The CDR3 sequence is CASSLTATAANEKLFF. For the CDR3, the DNA is TGTGCCAGCAGCTTGACAGCCACGGCGGCTAATGAAAAACTGTTTTTT.

The V gene is TRBV5-1, the J gene TRBJ2-1; 8 positions agree with TRBD2. V dropped 0 bases and J dropped 1; count of bases not matched to a gene: 3. The length of the CDR3 is 16 residues. Germline V gives CDR1 SGHRS, CDR2 YFSETQ. The CDR3 DNA follows: TGCGCCAGCAGCTTGGGAGCGGGGGTTTCCTACAATGAGCAGTTCTTC. It codes for CASSLGAGVSYNEQFF.

This clone was detected once. The chain has TRBV12-1 and TRBJ2-7; the table's D call of TRBD1 was not tested on the DNA. TRBV12-1 is given as a pseudogene. The CDR3 sequence is 18 residues long. The chain's CDR3 is CASSFRPPYRGELYEQYF. The CDR3, as DNA: TGTGCCAGCAGCTTTCGTCCTCCCTACAGGGGGGAATTGTACGAGCAGTACTTC.

V gene TRBV6-1 combines with J gene TRBJ2-7, with D unclear. The V and J ends lost 4 bases and 0 bases respectively, with 16 bases between them. This CDR3 contains 16 residues. Looked up from germline, CDR1 is MNHNS and CDR2 is SASEGT. CDR3 coding DNA: TGTGCCAGCAGTGTACCCTACAGTCACAGCTCCTACGAGCAGTACTTC. Protein sequence: CASSVPYSHSSYEQYF.

The V and J genes are TRBV30 and TRBJ2-3; TRBD2 matches at 11 bases. The CDR3 has 16 residues. Unmatched junction bases numbered 6, after V lost 2 bases and J lost 2 bases. The germline CDR1 and CDR2 sequences are GTSNPN and SVGIG (reference sequence). The CDR3 DNA reads as TGTGCCTGGAGTAAAGGTAGCGGGGGGGCCACAGATACGCAGTATTTT. This codes for CAWSKGSGGATDTQYF.

The rearrangement links TRBV5-1 to TRBJ2-3; D remains ambiguous. Trimming shortened V by 5 bases and J by 2 bases, and 15 bases separated the two germline ends. The CDR3 is 15 residues long. The germline CDR1 and CDR2 sequences are SGHRS and YFSETQ. The CDR3 DNA is TGCGCCAGCAGTATCCTCAGGCCTTACACAGATACGCAGTATTTT. It translates to CASSILRPYTDTQYF.

The gene calls are TRBV5-4 and TRBJ1-1, with 8 bases aligning to TRBD1. Germline trimming cut 3 bases from V and 5 bases from J; bases unmatched to any gene: 9. Germline V lookup: CDR1 SGHNT, CDR2 YYREEE (reference sequence). The CDR3 has 15 residues. As DNA, the CDR3 is TGTGCCAGCAGCTACCCGGACAGGGACGTGACTGAAGCTTTCTTT. Its translation is CASSYPDRDVTEAFF.

This chain joins TRBV5-6 and TRBJ2-5; 9 bases agree with TRBD1. The CDR3 contains 13 residues. Germline V gene data show CDR1 as SGHDT and CDR2 as YYEEEE. J lost 6 bases, V lost 7 bases, and 7 bases had no gene match. In DNA, the CDR3 is TGTGCCAGCTCCCGGGACAGGGAACAGACCCAGTACTTC. This codes for CASSRDREQTQYF.

Here the CDR3 DNA reads TGCAGTGCCAGGCGGGGAGATACGCAGTATTTT. Translated, it gives CSARRGDTQYF. The gene calls are TRBV20-1 and TRBJ2-3; perhaps TRBD2 as D (6 bases). V was trimmed by 6 bases and J by 5 bases, leaving 9 bases between them. CDR3 size: 11 residues. Looked up from germline, CDR1 is DFQATT and CDR2 is SNEGSKA (reference sequence).